Each of the 29 T cell receptor beta chains below was sequenced from the same sample in a study of blood T cell repertoires in COVID-19. Assay: immunoSEQ multiplex PCR; the TCRdb copy retains only in-frame clones and omits some. The sample lists roughly 280,000 clones, approximately 86% occurring once. The sample comprised peripheral blood. These receptors were taken from a man aged 25-45 years with active or convalescent COVID-19.

This chain links TRBV11-2 with TRBJ1-2; possibly TRBD1 for D (5 bases). Germline V CDR1 and CDR2: SGHAT, FQNNGV. There are 18 residues in the CDR3. V gave up 6 bases and J gave up 0 bases, with 23 bases separating them. CDR3: CASRQYRSRQPSNYGYTF. For the CDR3, the DNA is TGTGCCAGCAGACAATATCGAAGCCGACAGCCATCTAACTATGGCTACACCTTC.

The chain is built from TRBV5-8 and TRBJ1-1, with 10 bases fitting TRBD1. The CDR3 loop spans 17 amino acids. Losses at the gene ends were 3 bases for V and 1 base for J; bases not matched to a gene: 9. CDR1 is SGHTS, CDR2 YDEGEE, per germline. Here the CDR3 reads CASSSIPGDRGNTEAFF. In DNA form, the CDR3 reads TGTGCCAGCAGCTCAATTCCAGGGGACAGGGGGAACACTGAAGCTTTCTTT. Complete variable domain (other parts from reference TRBV5-8 and TRBJ1-1): EAGVTQSPTHLIKTRGQQATLRCSPISGHTSVYWYQQALGLGLQFLLWYDEGEERNRGNFPPRFSGRQFPNYSSELNVNALELEDSALYLCASSSIPGDRGNTEAFFGQGTRLTVV.

The chain has TRBV6-1 and TRBJ1-6; D gene uncertain. CDR1 and CDR2 from the germline V gene are MNHNS and SASEGT. CDR3 length equals 16 residues. Trimming stripped 0 bases from V and 0 bases from J, with 6 bases between. The CDR3 loop reads CASSEARSSYNSPLHF. DNA of the CDR3: TGTGCCAGCAGTGAAGCGAGGAGCTCCTATAATTCACCCCTCCACTTT.

The chain links TRBV4-3 to TRBJ1-4, with D unclear. CDR1 LGHNA and CDR2 YSLEER come from the germline V gene. The CDR3 length is 17 residues. Trimming stripped 0 bases from V and 0 bases from J, with 11 bases between. CDR3 sequence: CASSQDGAYATNEKLFF. Here the CDR3 DNA reads TGCGCCAGCAGCCAAGATGGAGCCTATGCAACTAATGAAAAACTGTTTTTT.

CDR3 bases: TGCGCCAGCAGCCGTCCATACAATGAGCAGTTCTTC. It encodes CASSRPYNEQFF. The chain carries TRBV4-1 and TRBJ2-1; D call uncertain. V gave up 4 bases and J gave up 4 bases, with 5 bases separating them. This CDR3 has 12 amino acids. Germline-derived CDR1 and CDR2 are MGHRA and YSYEKL.

The chain is built from TRBV19 and TRBJ1-6; unclear D gene. The CDR3 runs to 13 residues. The V end lost 8 bases, the J end lost 1 base, and 6 bases lay between the germline ends. The V gene's germline CDR1 is LNHDA and CDR2 SQIVND (reference sequence). This CDR3 reads CASSSSYNSPLHF. Written as DNA, the CDR3 is TGTGCCAGTTCGTCGTCCTATAATTCACCCCTCCACTTT. Supplemented by reference TRBV19 and TRBJ1-6, the full variable domain reads DGGITQSPKYLFRKEGQNVTLSCEQNLNHDAMYWYRQDPGQGLRLIYYSQIVNDFQKGDIAEGYSVSREKKESFPLTVTSAQKNPTAFYLCASSSSYNSPLHFGNGTRLTVT.

This clone came up once. V usage is TRBV29-1 and J usage is TRBJ2-1; 9 positions agree with TRBD1. The germline V gene encodes CDR1 SQVTM and CDR2 ANQGSEA. CDR3 length: 13 residues. J lost 5 bases, V lost 7 bases, and 6 bases had no gene match. The CDR3 region is CSAPGQGHNEQFF. CDR3 DNA: TGCAGCGCCCCGGGACAGGGACACAATGAGCAGTTCTTC.

There are a few counts of this clone. The gene calls are TRBV2 and TRBJ1-3; D might be TRBD1 (5 bases). Germline assignment: CDR1 SNHLY and CDR2 FYNNEI. V was cut by 2 bases and J by 0 bases, with 14 bases left in between. CDR3 length: 17 amino acids. CDR3 DNA: TGTGCCAGCAGTGAAATCCGGCAGGGTAACTCTGGAAACACCATATATTTT. This sequence encodes CASSEIRQGNSGNTIYF.

The chain joins TRBV7-8 to TRBJ2-5; 9 nucleotides agree with TRBD2. The V gene end was trimmed by 2 bases and the J gene end by 3 bases; junction bases not matched to a gene: 7. Germline CDR1 and CDR2: SGHVS and FQNEAQ. This CDR3 has 16 residues. CDR3 sequence reads: CASSLRRGGFKETQYF. The CDR3 DNA is TGTGCCAGCAGCTTAAGGCGGGGGGGTTTCAAAGAGACCCAGTACTTC.

This chain uses TRBV6-4 with TRBJ1-2; D is possibly TRBD1 (6 bases). The CDR3 is 14 amino acids. CDR1 and CDR2 (germline): MRHNA, SNTAGT. Trimming left V 6 bases short and J 7 bases short, with 18 bases between. The CDR3 sequence: CASRAYQGMGGYTF. The DNA of the CDR3 is TGTGCCAGCAGAGCGTATCAGGGGATGGGTGGCTACACCTTC.

The gene calls are TRBV18 and TRBJ1-2, with D hard to call. V lost 6 bases and J lost 2, with 16 bases in between. The CDR3 runs 15 residues. The germline V gene has CDR1 KGHSH and CDR2 LQKENI. The CDR3 loop is CASSPSGTMNYGYTF. CDR3 sequence (DNA): TGTGCCAGCTCCCCGTCGGGAACTATGAACTATGGCTACACCTTC.

The chain is built from TRBV4-3 and TRBJ1-2; 9 nucleotides line up with TRBD1. The CDR3 spans 16 residues. The germline V gene encodes CDR1 LGHNA and CDR2 YSLEER. The trim removed 0 bases at V and 4 bases at J, leaving 6 bases unmatched. For the CDR3, the DNA is TGCGCCAGCAGCCAAGAGGGGACAGGGAAGATCTATGGCTACACCTTC. This sequence encodes CASSQEGTGKIYGYTF.

The gene calls are TRBV27 and TRBJ2-2; 10 nucleotides match TRBD2. From germline, CDR1 is MNHEY and CDR2 SMNVEV (reference sequence). V shed 3 bases and J 6 bases; nucleotides not matched to a gene: 1. This CDR3 region has 14 residues. This CDR3 reads CASSFLAGAGELFF. CDR3 in DNA: TGTGCCAGCAGTTTCCTAGCGGGGGCCGGGGAGCTGTTTTTT.

V is TRBV3-1 (or the pseudogene TRBV3-2) and J is TRBJ2-7; 8 bases match TRBD2. CDR3 length: 17 residues. CDR1 and CDR2 from the germline V gene are LGHDT and YNNKEL (reference sequence). J gave up 0 bases and V 6 bases, and 13 bases lay outside the gene matches. CDR3 DNA: TGTGCCAGCAGTCGCGGCGGGGGGCCTTCTAGCTCCTACGAGCAGTACTTC. Its protein product is CASSRGGGPSSSYEQYF.

This chain connects TRBV25-1 to TRBJ2-7, with 11 bases that match TRBD1. The germline gives CDR1 MGHDK, CDR2 SYGVNS. The trim removed 6 bases at V and 2 bases at J, leaving 9 bases unmatched. The CDR3 totals 16 residues. CDR3 protein: CASRQTGTGGTYEQYF. In nucleotides, the CDR3 is TGTGCCAGCAGGCAGACCGGGACAGGGGGTACCTACGAGCAGTACTTC.

The J gene is TRBJ2-1, the V gene TRBV7-9, with D perhaps matching TRBD2 (5 bases). The CDR3 has 15 amino acids. The germline CDR1 and CDR2 sequences are SEHNR and FQNEAQ (reference sequence). Trimming removed 5 bases from V and 4 bases from J, with 15 bases in between. For the CDR3, the DNA is TGTGCCAGCAGCCTAGGGCCGGGGTCTTACAATGAGCAGTTCTTC. As protein: CASSLGPGSYNEQFF.

J is TRBJ1-4 and V is TRBV3-1 (or the pseudogene TRBV3-2); D possibly corresponds to TRBD1 (5 bases). Between the trimmed V and J ends, which lost 4 bases and 6 bases, there was a span of 9 bases. CDR3 size: 13 residues. Germline values: CDR1 LGHDT, CDR2 YNNKEL (reference sequence). The CDR3, as DNA: TGTGCCAGCAGCCGGAGGGGCGATGAAAAACTGTTTTTT. Amino acid sequence: CASSRRGDEKLFF.

This clone was seen just once. The chain is built from TRBV5-1 and TRBJ2-1; unclear D gene. The germline V gene has CDR1 SGHRS and CDR2 YFSETQ. This CDR3 contains 13 residues. Deletions cut 0 bases from V and 9 bases from J, with 10 bases between. The CDR3 here is CASSLEEAREQFF. The CDR3, as DNA: TGCGCCAGCAGCTTGGAAGAGGCCCGTGAGCAGTTCTTC.

The chain couples TRBV15 to TRBJ2-3, with 8 nucleotides matching TRBD2. Germline V lookup: CDR1 LNHNV, CDR2 YYDKDF (reference sequence). V lost 5 bases and J lost 4; bases outside the gene matches: 11. CDR3 length: 16 amino acids. For the CDR3, the DNA is TGTGCCACCAGCTCCCGAGGCACTAGCGGTGCAGATACGCAGTATTTT. It encodes CATSSRGTSGADTQYF.

As regards this clone: Sequence at one end of the junction differs from germline and may be a read error. This chain uses TRBV30 with TRBJ1-4; TRBD1 matches 9 bases. This CDR3 contains 12 residues. Germline V gives CDR1 GTSNPN, CDR2 SVGIG (reference sequence). CDR3 sequence (DNA): TGTGCCTGGAGCACCTTTGGACAGGGGAGACTTTTT. Translating gives CAWSTFGQGRLF.

V gene TRBV7-8 combines with J gene TRBJ1-2; the D gene is possibly TRBD1 (6 bases). Per the germline V gene, CDR1 is SGHVS and CDR2 is FQNEAQ. V was cut by 5 bases and J by 5 bases, with 15 bases left in between. The CDR3 spans 14 residues. The CDR3 coding sequence is TGTGCCAGCAGCCCCGGACAGAAAGTTTATGGCTACACCTTC. It yields the protein CASSPGQKVYGYTF.

The chain employs TRBV6-5 and TRBJ2-3, with 8 bases lining up with TRBD2. The CDR3 contains 16 residues. CDR1 and CDR2 (germline): MNHEY, SVGAGI. Germline trimming cut 0 bases from V and 2 bases from J; bases unmatched to any gene: 4. The CDR3 region is CASSYSYSGDTDTQYF. The CDR3 DNA reads as TGTGCCAGCAGTTACTCGTATAGCGGGGACACAGATACGCAGTATTTT.

The V and J genes are TRBV28 and TRBJ2-7; tentatively, D is TRBD2 (6 bases). Germline V gene sequence: CDR1 MDHEN, CDR2 SYDVKM. The CDR3 runs to 15 residues. The V end lost 6 bases, the J end lost 3 bases, and 18 bases lay between the germline ends. The CDR3 DNA is TGTGCCAGCAGCCTTGAACGGGGACTTTACTACGAGCAGTACTTC. Protein sequence: CASSLERGLYYEQYF.

The chain couples TRBV12-3 or TRBV12-4 to TRBJ2-1; 7 bases match TRBD1. CDR3 length: 13 residues. V dropped 5 bases and J dropped 6; count of bases not matched to a gene: 4. In DNA, the CDR3 is TGTGCCAGCAGTATGGACAGGAGCAATGAGCAGTTCTTC. Amino acid sequence: CASSMDRSNEQFF.

The J gene is TRBJ1-3, the V gene TRBV18; weak D call: TRBD1 (5 bases). The ends were cut back, 3 bases at V and 1 base at J, with 19 bases in the middle. Germline CDR1 and CDR2: KGHSH and LQKENI. The CDR3 runs 18 residues. The CDR3 reads CASSPTAGGPGSGNTIYF. CDR3 bases: TGTGCCAGCTCACCGACCGCCGGGGGTCCAGGGTCTGGAAACACCATATATTTT.

This clone was seen only once. CDR3 region: CASSGTGLGTQYF. In nucleotides, the CDR3 is TGTGCCAGTAGTGGGACAGGCCTGGGGACCCAGTACTTC. The chain combines TRBV19 with TRBJ2-5; TRBD1 agrees at 8 bases. Trimming removed 5 bases from V and 7 bases from J; junction bases left unmatched: 6. The CDR3 loop spans 13 amino acids. The germline V gene encodes CDR1 LNHDA and CDR2 SQIVND (reference sequence).

V and J are TRBV11-2 and TRBJ2-2; D not certain. The V end lost 2 bases, the J end lost 3 bases, and 10 bases lay between the germline ends. From germline, CDR1 is SGHAT and CDR2 FQNNGV. The CDR3 loop spans 15 amino acids. The CDR3 region has the DNA TGTGCCAGCAGCTTATTCGACCGGGACACCGGGGAGCTGTTTTTT. This sequence encodes CASSLFDRDTGELFF.

Here the CDR3 reads CASSLGGPPGNTIYF. The CDR3 nucleotides read TGTGCCAGCAGCTTAGGCGGCCCCCCGGGGAACACCATATATTTT. The chain recombines TRBV7-2 with TRBJ1-3; D uncertain. V gave up 1 base and J gave up 7 bases, with 14 bases separating them. Germline CDR1 reads SGHTA; CDR2 reads FQGNSA. The CDR3 contains 15 residues.

The DNA of the CDR3 is TGTGCCAGCAGCCCCCAGACAGGCCGATACGGGGAGCTGTTTTTT. Translated: CASSPQTGRYGELFF. The rearrangement joins TRBV7-7 to TRBJ2-2, with D perhaps TRBD1 (6 bases). Looked up from germline, CDR1 is SSHAT and CDR2 is FNYEAQ (reference sequence). Deletions cut 5 bases from V and 7 bases from J, with 17 bases between. The CDR3 contains 15 residues.